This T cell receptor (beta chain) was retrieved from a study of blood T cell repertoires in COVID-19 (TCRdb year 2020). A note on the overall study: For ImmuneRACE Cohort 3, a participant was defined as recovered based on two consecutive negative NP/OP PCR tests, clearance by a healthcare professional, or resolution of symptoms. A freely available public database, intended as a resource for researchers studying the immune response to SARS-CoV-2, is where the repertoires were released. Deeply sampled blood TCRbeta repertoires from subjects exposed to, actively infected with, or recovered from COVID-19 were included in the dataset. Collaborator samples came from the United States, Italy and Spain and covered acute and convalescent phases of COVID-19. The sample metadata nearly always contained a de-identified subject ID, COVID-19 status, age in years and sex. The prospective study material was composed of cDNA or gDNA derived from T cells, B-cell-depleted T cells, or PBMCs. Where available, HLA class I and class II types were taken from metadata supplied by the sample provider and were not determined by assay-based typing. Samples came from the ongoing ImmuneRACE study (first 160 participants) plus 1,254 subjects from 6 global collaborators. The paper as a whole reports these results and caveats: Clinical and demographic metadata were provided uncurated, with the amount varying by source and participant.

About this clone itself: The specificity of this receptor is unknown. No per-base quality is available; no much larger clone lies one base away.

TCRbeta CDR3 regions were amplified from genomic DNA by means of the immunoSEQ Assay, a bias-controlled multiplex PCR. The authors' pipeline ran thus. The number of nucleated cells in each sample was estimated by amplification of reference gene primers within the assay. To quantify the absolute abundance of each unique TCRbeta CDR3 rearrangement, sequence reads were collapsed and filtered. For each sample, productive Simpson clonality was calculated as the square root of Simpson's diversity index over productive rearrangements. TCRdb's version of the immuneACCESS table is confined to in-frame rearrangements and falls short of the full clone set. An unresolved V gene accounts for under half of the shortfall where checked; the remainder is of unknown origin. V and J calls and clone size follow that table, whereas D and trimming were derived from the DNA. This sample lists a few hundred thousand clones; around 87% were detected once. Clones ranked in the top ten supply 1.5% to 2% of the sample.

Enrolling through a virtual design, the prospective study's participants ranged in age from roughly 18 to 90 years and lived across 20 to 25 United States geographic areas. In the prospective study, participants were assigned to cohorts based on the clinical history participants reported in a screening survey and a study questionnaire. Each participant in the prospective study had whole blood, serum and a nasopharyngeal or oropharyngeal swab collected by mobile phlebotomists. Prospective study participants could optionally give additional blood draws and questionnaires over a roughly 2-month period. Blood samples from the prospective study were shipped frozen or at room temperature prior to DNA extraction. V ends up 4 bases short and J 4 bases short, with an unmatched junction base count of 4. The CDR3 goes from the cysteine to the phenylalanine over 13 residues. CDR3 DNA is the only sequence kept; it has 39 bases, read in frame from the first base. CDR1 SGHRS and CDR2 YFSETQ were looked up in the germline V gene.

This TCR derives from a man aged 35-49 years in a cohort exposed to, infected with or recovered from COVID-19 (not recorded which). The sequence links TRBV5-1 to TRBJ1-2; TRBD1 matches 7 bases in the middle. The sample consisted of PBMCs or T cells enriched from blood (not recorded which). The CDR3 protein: CASSRQGRYGYTF. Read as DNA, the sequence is TGCGCCAGCAGCCGACAGGGACGCTATGGCTACACCTTC.